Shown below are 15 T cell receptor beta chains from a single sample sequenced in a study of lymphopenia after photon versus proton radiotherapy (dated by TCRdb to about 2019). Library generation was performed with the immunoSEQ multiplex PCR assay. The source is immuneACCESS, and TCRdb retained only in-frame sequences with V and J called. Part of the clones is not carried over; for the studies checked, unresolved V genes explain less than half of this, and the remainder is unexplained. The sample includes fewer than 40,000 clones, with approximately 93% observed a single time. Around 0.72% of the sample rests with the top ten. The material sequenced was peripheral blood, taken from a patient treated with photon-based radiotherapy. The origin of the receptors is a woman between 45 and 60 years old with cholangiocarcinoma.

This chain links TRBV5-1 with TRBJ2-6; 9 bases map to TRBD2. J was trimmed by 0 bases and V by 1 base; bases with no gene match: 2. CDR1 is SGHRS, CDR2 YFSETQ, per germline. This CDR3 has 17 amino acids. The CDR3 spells CASSLSLAGSGANVLTF. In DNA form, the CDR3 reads TGCGCCAGCAGCTTGTCACTAGCGGGCTCTGGGGCCAACGTCCTGACTTTC. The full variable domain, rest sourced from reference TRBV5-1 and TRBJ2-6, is KAGVTQTPRYLIKTRGQQVTLSCSPISGHRSVSWYQQTPGQGLQFLFEYFSETQRNKGNFPGRFSGRQFSNSRSEMNVSTLELGDSALYLCASSLSLAGSGANVLTFGAGSRLTVL.

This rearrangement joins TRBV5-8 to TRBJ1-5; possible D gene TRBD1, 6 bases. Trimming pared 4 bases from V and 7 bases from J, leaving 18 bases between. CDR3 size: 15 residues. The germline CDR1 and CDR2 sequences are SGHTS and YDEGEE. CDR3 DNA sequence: TGTGCCAGCAGCCGAGGGACAACAGGGCAACAGCCCCAGCATTTT. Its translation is CASSRGTTGQQPQHF.

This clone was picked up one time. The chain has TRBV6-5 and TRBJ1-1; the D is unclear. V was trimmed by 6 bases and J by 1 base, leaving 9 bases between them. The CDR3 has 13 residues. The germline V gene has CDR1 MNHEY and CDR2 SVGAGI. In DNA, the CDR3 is TGTGCCAGCAGCCTACTCGGGAACACTGAAGCTTTCTTT. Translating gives CASSLLGNTEAFF.

CDR3: CASSPRTGPSGNTIYF. The CDR3 bases are TGTGCCAGCTCACCACGGACAGGACCGTCTGGAAACACCATATATTTT. The rearrangement links TRBV18 to TRBJ1-3, with TRBD1 matching over 7 bases. Trimming at V came to 1 base and at J to 1 base, leaving 4 bases not matched to a gene. Per germline, CDR1 KGHSH and CDR2 LQKENI. CDR3 size: 16 residues.

CDR3 protein: CASSWGGTTEAFF. CDR3 in DNA: TGCGCCAGCAGCTGGGGGGGAACCACTGAAGCTTTCTTT. The rearrangement links TRBV5-1 to TRBJ1-1, with TRBD1 as a possible D gene (5 bases). CDR3 length equals 13 residues. Germline loops: CDR1 SGHRS, CDR2 YFSETQ. The V end lost 3 bases, the J end lost 4 bases, and 10 bases lay between the germline ends.

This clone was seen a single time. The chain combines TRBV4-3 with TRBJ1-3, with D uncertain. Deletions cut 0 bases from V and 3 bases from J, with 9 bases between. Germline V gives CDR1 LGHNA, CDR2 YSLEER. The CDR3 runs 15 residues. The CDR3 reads CASSQDAGFGNTIYF. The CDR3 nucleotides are TGCGCCAGCAGCCAAGATGCGGGGTTTGGAAACACCATATATTTT.

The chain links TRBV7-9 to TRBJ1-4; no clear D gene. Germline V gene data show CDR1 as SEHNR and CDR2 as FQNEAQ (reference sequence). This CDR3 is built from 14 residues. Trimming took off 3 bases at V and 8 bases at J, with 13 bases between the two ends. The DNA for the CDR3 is TGTGCCAGCAGCTTTGGGTCCATCCAGGAAAAACTGTTTTTT. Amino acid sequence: CASSFGSIQEKLFF.

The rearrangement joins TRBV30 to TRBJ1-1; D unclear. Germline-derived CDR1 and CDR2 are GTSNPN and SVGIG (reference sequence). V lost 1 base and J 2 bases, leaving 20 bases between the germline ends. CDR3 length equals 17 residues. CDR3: CAWSAFLRWQLNTEAFF. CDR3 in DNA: TGTGCCTGGAGTGCATTCCTGAGGTGGCAGCTAAACACTGAAGCTTTCTTT.

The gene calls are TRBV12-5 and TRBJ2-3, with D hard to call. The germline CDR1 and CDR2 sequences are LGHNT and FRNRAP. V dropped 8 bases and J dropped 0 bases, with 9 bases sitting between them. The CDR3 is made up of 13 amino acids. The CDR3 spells CASQKTSTDTQYF. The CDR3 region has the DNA TGTGCTAGTCAAAAGACTAGCACAGATACGCAGTATTTT.

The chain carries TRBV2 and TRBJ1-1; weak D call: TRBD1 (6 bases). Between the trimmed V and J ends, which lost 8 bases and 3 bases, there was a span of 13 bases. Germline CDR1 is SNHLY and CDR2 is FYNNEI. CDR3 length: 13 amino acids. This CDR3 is CASGGGADTEAFF. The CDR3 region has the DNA TGTGCCAGCGGGGGGGGCGCGGACACTGAAGCTTTCTTT.

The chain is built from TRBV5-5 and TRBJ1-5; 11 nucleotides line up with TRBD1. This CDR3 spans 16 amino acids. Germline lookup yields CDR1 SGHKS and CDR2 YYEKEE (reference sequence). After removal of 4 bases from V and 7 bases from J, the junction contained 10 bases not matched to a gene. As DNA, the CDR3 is TGTGCCAGCAGCGTCTCCTGGACAGGGGGCGAACAGCCCCAGCATTTT. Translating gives CASSVSWTGGEQPQHF.

CDR3 coding DNA: TGTGCCAGCAGTGAAGAGTTGCATAGCAATCAGCCCCAGCATTTT. Translating gives CASSEELHSNQPQHF. The rearrangement links TRBV6-1 to TRBJ1-5; no clear D. V was shortened by 1 base and J by 0 bases, with 7 bases between the two germline ends. There are 15 residues in the CDR3. Germline loops: CDR1 MNHNS, CDR2 SASEGT.

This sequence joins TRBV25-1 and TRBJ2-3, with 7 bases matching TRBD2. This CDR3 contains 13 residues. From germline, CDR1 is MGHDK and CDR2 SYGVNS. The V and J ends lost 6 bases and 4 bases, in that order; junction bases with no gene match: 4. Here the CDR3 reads CASRLGGADTQYF. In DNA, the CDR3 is TGTGCCAGCAGACTGGGGGGGGCAGATACGCAGTATTTT.

The CDR3 nucleotides read TGTGCCAGCAGCCCCCGGGACAGGGCCTCCTACGAGCAGTACTTC. This translates into CASSPRDRASYEQYF. The chain carries TRBV13 and TRBJ2-7; 9 nucleotides line up with TRBD1. The J segment lost 0 bases and the V segment lost 5 bases, leaving 5 bases of the junction unmatched. This CDR3 comprises 15 residues. Germline values: CDR1 PRHDT, CDR2 FYEKMQ (reference sequence). Filled out from reference TRBV13 and TRBJ2-7, the complete variable domain reads AAGVIQSPRHLIKEKRETATLKCYPIPRHDTVYWYQQGPGQDPQFLISFYEKMQSDKGSIPDRFSAQQFSDYHSELNMSSLELGDSALYFCASSPRDRASYEQYFGPGTRLTVT.

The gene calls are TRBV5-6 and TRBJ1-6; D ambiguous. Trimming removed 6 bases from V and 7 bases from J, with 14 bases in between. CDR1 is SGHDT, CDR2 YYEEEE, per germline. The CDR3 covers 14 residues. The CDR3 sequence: CASTSGYTNSPLHF. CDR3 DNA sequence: TGTGCCAGCACCTCAGGTTACACCAATTCACCCCTCCACTTT.